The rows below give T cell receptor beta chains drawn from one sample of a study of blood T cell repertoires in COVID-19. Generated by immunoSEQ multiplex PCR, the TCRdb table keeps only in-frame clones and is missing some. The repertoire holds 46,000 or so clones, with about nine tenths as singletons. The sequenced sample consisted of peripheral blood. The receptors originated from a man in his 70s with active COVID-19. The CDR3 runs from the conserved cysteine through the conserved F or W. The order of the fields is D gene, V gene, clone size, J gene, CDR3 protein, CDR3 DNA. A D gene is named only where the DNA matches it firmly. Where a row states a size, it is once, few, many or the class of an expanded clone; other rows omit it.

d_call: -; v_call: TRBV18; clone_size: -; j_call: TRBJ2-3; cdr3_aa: CASSPPGRATGSTDTQYF; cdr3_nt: TGTGCCAGCTCACCACCGGGCCGCGCGACAGGAAGCACAGATACGCAGTATTTT
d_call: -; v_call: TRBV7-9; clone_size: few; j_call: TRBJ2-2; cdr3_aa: CASSLNPAGELFF; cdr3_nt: TGTGCCAGCAGCTTGAATCCAGCCGGGGAGCTGTTTTTT
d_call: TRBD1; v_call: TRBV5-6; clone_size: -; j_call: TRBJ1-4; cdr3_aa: CASSAGTGKLFF; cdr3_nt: TGTGCCAGCAGCGCCGGGACAGGAAAACTGTTTTTT
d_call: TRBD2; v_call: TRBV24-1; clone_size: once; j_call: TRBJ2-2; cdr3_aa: CATSDRWLAGQVTGELFF; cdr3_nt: TGTGCCACCAGTGATAGGTGGTTAGCGGGGCAGGTCACCGGGGAGCTGTTTTTT
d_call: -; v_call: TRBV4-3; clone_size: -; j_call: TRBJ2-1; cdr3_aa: CASSQDFPPDEQFF; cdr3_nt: TGCGCCAGCAGCCAAGATTTTCCCCCCGATGAGCAGTTCTTC
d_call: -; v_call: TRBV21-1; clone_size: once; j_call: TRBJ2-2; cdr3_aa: CASSKRYAGVRTGELFF; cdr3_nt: TGTGCCAGCAGCAAAAGATACGCGGGAGTGAGAACCGGGGAGCTGTTTTTT
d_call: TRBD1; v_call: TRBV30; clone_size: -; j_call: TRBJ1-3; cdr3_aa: CAWGGQIIRNTIYF; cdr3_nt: TGTGCCTGGGGGGGACAGATCATCAGAAACACCATATATTTT
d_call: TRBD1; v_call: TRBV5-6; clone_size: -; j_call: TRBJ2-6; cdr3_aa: CASSLTLGQGASGANVLTF; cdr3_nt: TGTGCCAGCAGCTTGACGCTAGGACAGGGGGCGAGTGGGGCCAACGTCCTGACTTTC
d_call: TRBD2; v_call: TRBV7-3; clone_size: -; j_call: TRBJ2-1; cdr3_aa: CASSPQRVRAGGQDEQFF; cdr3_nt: TGTGCCAGCAGCCCCCAACGGGTTCGAGCGGGGGGGCAGGATGAGCAGTTCTTC
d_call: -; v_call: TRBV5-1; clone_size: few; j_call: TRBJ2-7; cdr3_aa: CASSLTVPDSYEQYF; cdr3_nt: TGCGCCAGCAGCTTGACCGTCCCGGACAGTTACGAGCAGTACTTC
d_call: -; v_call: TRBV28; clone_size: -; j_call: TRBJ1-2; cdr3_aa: CASSSDKEYGYTF; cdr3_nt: TGTGCCAGCAGTTCCGATAAGGAGTATGGCTACACCTTC
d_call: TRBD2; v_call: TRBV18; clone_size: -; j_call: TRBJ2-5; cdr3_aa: CASSPSIGRGRGETQYF; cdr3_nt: TGTGCCAGCTCACCATCGATAGGCCGCGGGAGAGGGGAGACCCAGTACTTC
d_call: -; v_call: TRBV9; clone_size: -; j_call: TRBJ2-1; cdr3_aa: CASSLSHNEQFF; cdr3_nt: TGTGCCAGCAGCCTCTCCCACAATGAGCAGTTCTTC
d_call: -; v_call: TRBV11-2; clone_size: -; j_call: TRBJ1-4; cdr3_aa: CASSFPGFDEKLFF; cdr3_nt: TGTGCCAGCAGCTTTCCAGGGTTTGACGAAAAACTGTTTTTT
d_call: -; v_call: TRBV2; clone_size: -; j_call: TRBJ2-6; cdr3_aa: CASRTGSGANVLTF; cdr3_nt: TGTGCCAGCAGAACCGGCTCTGGGGCCAACGTCCTGACTTTC
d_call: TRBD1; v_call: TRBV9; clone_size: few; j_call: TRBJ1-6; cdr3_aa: CASSVRQGGTLHF; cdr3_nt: TGTGCCAGCAGCGTAAGACAGGGAGGCACCCTCCACTTT
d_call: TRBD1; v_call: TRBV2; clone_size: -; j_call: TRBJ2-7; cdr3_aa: CASEPLVPGQGKLRSYEQYF; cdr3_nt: TGTGCCAGCGAGCCCCTCGTTCCGGGACAGGGGAAGCTCCGGTCCTACGAGCAGTACTTC
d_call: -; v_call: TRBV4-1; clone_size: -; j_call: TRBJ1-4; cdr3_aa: CASSLLGVEKLFF; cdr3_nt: TGCGCCAGCAGCCTCCTAGGGGTCGAAAAACTGTTTTTT
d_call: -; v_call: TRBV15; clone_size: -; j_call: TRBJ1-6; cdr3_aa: CATSRGDSGSPLHF; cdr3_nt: TGTGCCACCAGCAGAGGCGACAGTGGCTCACCCCTCCACTTT
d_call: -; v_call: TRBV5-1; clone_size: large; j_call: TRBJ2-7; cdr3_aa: CASSFTGTNEQYF; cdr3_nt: TGCGCCAGCAGCTTCACCGGGACAAACGAGCAGTACTTC
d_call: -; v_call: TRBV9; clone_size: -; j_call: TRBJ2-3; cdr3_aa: CASSTRAQADTQYF; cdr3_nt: TGTGCCAGCAGCACCCGAGCCCAGGCAGATACGCAGTATTTT
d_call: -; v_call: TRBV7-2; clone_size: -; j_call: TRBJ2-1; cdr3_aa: CASSLVRKQFF; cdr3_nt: TGTGCCAGCAGCTTAGTGCGGAAGCAGTTCTTC
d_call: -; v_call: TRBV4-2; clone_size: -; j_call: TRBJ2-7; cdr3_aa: CASSQDLRGYEQYF; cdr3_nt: TGTGCCAGCAGCCAAGATCTCAGGGGATACGAGCAGTACTTC
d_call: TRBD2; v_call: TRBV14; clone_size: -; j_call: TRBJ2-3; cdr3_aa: CASSRSSGRTDTQYF; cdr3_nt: TGTGCCAGCAGCCGGAGTAGCGGGAGGACAGATACGCAGTATTTT
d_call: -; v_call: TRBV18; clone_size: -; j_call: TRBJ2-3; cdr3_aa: CASSPVENTQYF; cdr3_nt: TGTGCCAGCTCACCAGTCGAGAATACGCAGTATTTT
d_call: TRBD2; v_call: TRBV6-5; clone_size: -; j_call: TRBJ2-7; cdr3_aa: CASSYSLGAGGYEQYF; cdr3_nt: TGTGCCAGCAGTTACTCGTTGGGTGCGGGGGGCTACGAGCAGTACTTC
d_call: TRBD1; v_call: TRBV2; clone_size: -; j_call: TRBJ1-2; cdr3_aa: CASSELGQGADLNYGYTF; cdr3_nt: TGTGCCAGCAGTGAGCTCGGACAGGGGGCCGACCTCAACTATGGCTACACCTTC
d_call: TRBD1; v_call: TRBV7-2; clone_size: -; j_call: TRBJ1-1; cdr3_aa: CASSPWDRQNTEAFF; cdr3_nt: TGTGCCAGCAGCCCCTGGGACAGGCAGAACACTGAAGCTTTCTTT